This entry describes one T cell receptor (beta chain). What it binds is unknown. Germline CDR1 is MDHEN and CDR2 is SYDVKM. The V gene end was trimmed by 6 bases and the J gene end by 0 bases; junction bases not matched to a gene: 14. The CDR3 covers 17 residues. The TCR library protocol was used to attach unique molecular identifiers. These identifiers were attached to individual cDNA molecules. TCRdb re-called the 5' RACE reads through MiXCR, storing one row per CDR3 protein. The sample yields 42,000 or so distinct CDR3 sequences, approximately 10% seen once. The sample comes from a study of early T cells in non-severe SARS-CoV-2 infection. Overall study context: With bulk RNA from unsorted whole blood as input, sequencing yielded unpaired chains.

Study results and limitations: Matching against VDJdb likely underestimated virus-specific expansions, favoring anti-spike CD8.

The chain is built from TRBV28 and TRBJ2-7; 7 nucleotides align to TRBD2. This sequence originates from an adult who was a healthcare worker with PCR-confirmed SARS-CoV-2 infection or an uninfected control (not recorded which). The sample taken for sequencing was whole blood. CDR3 in DNA: TGTGCCAGCAGCACCACCTCTGGAGCGGGGCTCTCCTACGAGCAGTACTTC. This codes for CASSTTSGAGLSYEQYF.